A single T cell receptor beta chain is shown here with its context. Using immunoSEQ multiplex PCR, the repertoire was profiled, and TCRdb retains in-frame clones only, with some absent. This sample carries approximately 170,000 clones, 88% of them seen once, and the ten largest clones take 2% to 2.5%. These data belong to a study of blood T cell repertoires in COVID-19. In the study overall: Specimens from acute and convalescent COVID-19 originated in the United States, Italy and Spain.

CDR1 and CDR2 (germline): SQVTM, ANQGSEA. This CDR3 has 14 amino acids. V was clipped by 6 bases and J by 7 bases; unmatched bases: 7. The source of this sequence is a man aged 50 to 59 who had recovered from COVID-19. Sequencing was carried out using peripheral blood. This sequence joins TRBV29-1 and TRBJ2-2; the match to TRBD2 covers 11 bases. The CDR3 DNA reads as TGCAGCGTCGCGACTAGCGGGAAGATCGGGGAGCTGTTTTTT. Translated, it gives CSVATSGKIGELFF.